These 20 T cell receptor beta chains came from one sample sequenced in a study of T cell responses to AZD1222 COVID-19 vaccine. TCRdb keeps only in-frame clones here, not all; method: immunoSEQ multiplex PCR. The data contain roughly 180,000 clones, about nine tenths of them singletons. This specimen was peripheral blood, taken 28 days after the second AZD1222 dose. These receptors all come from an adult who received the AZD1222 COVID-19 vaccine.

V and J are TRBV5-6 and TRBJ1-1, with 7 bases matching TRBD1. CDR1 and CDR2 from the germline V gene are SGHDT and YYEEEE. V lost 0 bases to trimming and J lost 10 bases; unmatched junction nucleotides: 12. CDR3 length: 15 amino acids. CDR3 DNA: TGTGCCAGCAGCTTGGGGACAGGCCCAAAGGTCGTAGCTTTCTTT. Its translation: CASSLGTGPKVVAFF.

The chain is built from TRBV30 and TRBJ2-1; perhaps TRBD1 as D (5 bases). CDR1 and CDR2 from the germline V gene are GTSNPN and SVGIG (reference sequence). The germline V and J ends were trimmed by 0 bases and 9 bases, with 9 bases remaining between them. The CDR3 loop spans 12 amino acids. CDR3 DNA: TGTGCCTGGAGTGTACAGGCTGGTGAGCAGTTCTTC. Translating it yields CAWSVQAGEQFF.

V is TRBV5-5 and J is TRBJ1-3; D gene unclear. The CDR3 spans 14 residues. CDR1 is SGHKS and CDR2 is YYEKEE in the germline V gene (reference sequence). V lost 2 bases and J 0 bases, leaving 6 bases between the germline ends. The CDR3 region is CASSLPGSGNTIYF. The CDR3, as DNA: TGTGCCAGCAGCTTACCAGGCTCTGGAAACACCATATATTTT.

The V and J genes are TRBV5-1 and TRBJ2-1; 10 positions agree with TRBD2. V was pared by 5 bases and J by 0 bases, with 5 bases of the junction left unmatched. CDR1 and CDR2 (germline): SGHRS, YFSETQ. The CDR3 totals 16 residues. The CDR3 DNA reads as TGCGCCAGCAGGCCACTAGCGGGGACCTCCTACAATGAGCAGTTCTTC. Its protein product is CASRPLAGTSYNEQFF.

The chain employs TRBV4-3 and TRBJ1-4; perhaps TRBD1 as D (6 bases). V was cut by 5 bases and J by 7 bases, with 11 bases left in between. Per the germline V gene, CDR1 is LGHNA and CDR2 is YSLEER. The CDR3 is made up of 13 amino acids. The CDR3 here is CASSGGQGEKLFF. The CDR3 coding sequence is TGCGCCAGCAGCGGGGGGCAAGGTGAAAAACTGTTTTTT.

The rearrangement uses TRBV6-5 and TRBJ1-3; D unresolved. Germline values: CDR1 MNHEY, CDR2 SVGAGI. The CDR3 spans 15 residues. The V end lost 6 bases, the J end lost 4 bases, and 16 bases lay between the germline ends. CDR3 DNA sequence: TGTGCCAGCAGCCTCGGGTTTCCGGGGGGAAACACCATATATTTT. Protein sequence: CASSLGFPGGNTIYF.

The chain couples TRBV28 to TRBJ1-4; no firm D call. The CDR3 sequence is 13 residues long. CDR1 and CDR2 (germline): MDHEN, SYDVKM. Trimming pared 7 bases from V and 13 bases from J, leaving 19 bases between. CDR3 coding DNA: TGTGCCAGCATCTCTCGGGTCTCCTATAGACTGTTTTTT. Its translation is CASISRVSYRLFF. Supplemented by reference TRBV28 and TRBJ1-4, the full variable domain reads DVKVTQSSRYLVKRTGEKVFLECVQDMDHENMFWYRQDPGLGLRLIYFSYDVKMKEKGDIPEGYSVSREKKERFSLILESASTNQTSMYLCASISRVSYRLFFGSGTQLSVL.

The chain combines TRBV30 with TRBJ1-6; 9 nucleotides agree with TRBD1. The V segment lost 1 base and the J segment 8 bases; nucleotides outside the gene matches: 3. CDR3 size: 14 residues. Germline CDR1 reads GTSNPN; CDR2 reads SVGIG (reference sequence). The CDR3 protein is CAWSDGTGYSPLHF. CDR3 coding DNA: TGTGCCTGGAGTGACGGGACAGGGTATTCACCCCTCCACTTT.

J is TRBJ1-2 and V is TRBV2, with TRBD1 matching 8 bases. In germline, CDR1 is SNHLY, CDR2 FYNNEI. The CDR3 has 14 amino acids. V gave up 6 bases and J gave up 2 bases; unmatched junction bases: 5. Here the CDR3 DNA reads TGTGCCAGCAGGAGGGGACAGGCGAACTATGGCTACACCTTC. Translating gives CASRRGQANYGYTF.

The chain recombines TRBV19 with TRBJ2-1; 9 nucleotides agree with TRBD1. This CDR3 contains 17 residues. Unmatched junction bases numbered 7, after V lost 2 bases and J lost 2 bases. Germline V CDR1 and CDR2: LNHDA, SQIVND (reference sequence). Written as DNA, the CDR3 is TGTGCCAGTAGTATATGGGGACAGGGCTCCGCCTACAATGAGCAGTTCTTC. Translated: CASSIWGQGSAYNEQFF.

The chain uses TRBV28 and TRBJ1-6, with D unclear. Germline assignment: CDR1 MDHEN and CDR2 SYDVKM. Trimming took off 2 bases at V and 4 bases at J, with 6 bases between the two ends. The CDR3 is 14 amino acids. CDR3 residues: CASSLMNYNSPLHF. CDR3 DNA sequence: TGTGCCAGCAGTTTAATGAATTATAATTCACCCCTCCACTTT.

The chain couples TRBV19 to TRBJ1-5; TRBD1 is a possible D gene (6 bases). The germline gives CDR1 LNHDA, CDR2 SQIVND (reference sequence). V was trimmed by 4 bases and J by 3 bases, leaving 16 bases between them. The CDR3 is 16 amino acids. DNA of the CDR3: TGTGCCAGTAGTAGGCTCCGGGACATTAACAATCAGCCCCAGCATTTT. It specifies CASSRLRDINNQPQHF.

In DNA, the CDR3 is TGTGCCAGCAGCTTGGAGGCCGCAAAATCTTCGGCGCAGTATTTT. It encodes CASSLEAAKSSAQYF. The chain is built from TRBV5-4 and TRBJ2-3; D ambiguous. The CDR3 is 15 amino acids. Deletions cut 0 bases from V and 10 bases from J, with 18 bases between. Germline CDR1 reads SGHNT; CDR2 reads YYREEE (reference sequence).

This chain joins TRBV30 and TRBJ2-2; no clear D. The germline CDR1 and CDR2 sequences are GTSNPN and SVGIG (reference sequence). The CDR3 contains 13 residues. The V gene lost 1 base and the J gene lost 1 base, with 4 bases spanning the gap. The CDR3 DNA reads as TGTGCCTGGAGTGCACAGAACACCGGGGAGCTGTTTTTT. Translated, it gives CAWSAQNTGELFF. Looking up the rest from reference TRBV30 and TRBJ2-2 gives the full variable domain: SQTIHQWPATLVQPVGSPLSLECTVEGTSNPNLYWYRQAAGRGLQLLFYSVGIGQISSEVPQNLSASRPQDRQFILSSKKLLLSDSGFYLCAWSAQNTGELFFGEGSRLTVL.

The chain couples TRBV6-4 to TRBJ1-5; 9 bases are a match to TRBD1. The CDR3 contains 18 residues. The V gene end was trimmed by 11 bases and the J gene end by 0 bases; junction bases not matched to a gene: 17. CDR1 and CDR2 (germline): MRHNA, SNTAGT. CDR3 sequence: CAPRGQGRGPYSNQPQHF. The CDR3 DNA is TGTGCCCCGAGGGGACAGGGAAGGGGGCCGTATAGCAATCAGCCCCAGCATTTT.

The chain links TRBV15 to TRBJ1-4; D uncertain. Trimming shortened V by 2 bases and J by 7 bases, and 17 bases separated the two germline ends. The germline V gene encodes CDR1 LNHNV and CDR2 YYDKDF (reference sequence). This CDR3 spans 16 amino acids. CDR3 nucleotide sequence: TGTGCCACCAGCAGACAGCCCCGGGGAGGAGGTGAAAAACTGTTTTTT. It encodes CATSRQPRGGGEKLFF.

The V call is TRBV4-2, the J call TRBJ2-3; TRBD2 is a possible D gene (6 bases). CDR3 length: 15 residues. In germline, CDR1 is LGHNA, CDR2 YNFKEQ. V was pared by 0 bases and J by 4 bases, with 11 bases between. CDR3 residues: CASSQDAGSPDTQYF. In nucleotides, the CDR3 is TGTGCCAGCAGCCAAGACGCCGGGAGCCCAGATACGCAGTATTTT.

This chain joins TRBV2 and TRBJ1-1; TRBD1 might be the D (5 bases). The CDR3 totals 11 residues. V lost 9 bases to trimming and J lost 6 bases, with 11 bases between them. CDR1 SNHLY and CDR2 FYNNEI come from the germline V gene. In nucleotides, the CDR3 is TGTGCCAGTCACGGGGCCGCTGAAGCTTTCTTT. Its translation: CASHGAAEAFF.

This chain uses TRBV7-9 with TRBJ2-3; tentative D call: TRBD1 (6 bases). The CDR3 is 13 residues long. Trimming stripped 5 bases from V and 6 bases from J, with 12 bases between. Germline V gene sequence: CDR1 SEHNR, CDR2 FQNEAQ (reference sequence). Here the CDR3 DNA reads TGTGCCAGCAGCGTCCAGGGGCGGGATACGCAGTATTTT. Amino acid sequence: CASSVQGRDTQYF.

J is TRBJ1-1 and V is TRBV3-1 (or the pseudogene TRBV3-2); maybe TRBD1 (5 bases). The CDR3 consists of 13 residues. Deletions cut 4 bases from V and 5 bases from J, with 11 bases between. Germline values: CDR1 LGHDT, CDR2 YNNKEL (reference sequence). The CDR3 DNA follows: TGTGCCAGCAGCCTAACGGGGGGGACTGAAGCTTTCTTT. Translating gives CASSLTGGTEAFF.